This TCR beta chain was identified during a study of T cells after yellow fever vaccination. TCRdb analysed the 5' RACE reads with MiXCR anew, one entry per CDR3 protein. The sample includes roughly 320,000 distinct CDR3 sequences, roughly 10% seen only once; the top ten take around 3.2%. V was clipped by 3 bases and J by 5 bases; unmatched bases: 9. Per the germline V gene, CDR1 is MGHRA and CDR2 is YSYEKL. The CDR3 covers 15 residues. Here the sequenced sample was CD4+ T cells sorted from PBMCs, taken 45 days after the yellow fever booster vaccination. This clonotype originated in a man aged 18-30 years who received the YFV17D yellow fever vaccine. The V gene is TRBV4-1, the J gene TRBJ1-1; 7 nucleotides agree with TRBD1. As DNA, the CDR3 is TGCGCCAGCAGCCAGGAGCGGAGGGGGCGGACTGAAGCTTTCTTT. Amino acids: CASSQERRGRTEAFF.